The T cell receptor beta chain described here comes from a study of breast tumors, draining lymph nodes, adjacent tissues. Study-level points and caveats: Luminal-like breast cancer showed significantly higher tumor–nontumor repertoire similarity than basal-like. Tumor repertoires ranked between lymph nodes and nontumor tissue in diversity, with V and J gene preferences.

MiXCR was run by TCRdb on the multiplex PCR reads, yielding one entry per CDR3 protein. Found here are around 150,000 distinct CDR3 sequences, approximately 29% of them singletons; the top ten hold approximately 2.3%. This CDR3 is 14 amino acids long. CDR1 is MNHNS, CDR2 SASEGT, per germline. The ends were cut back, 6 bases at V and 8 bases at J, with 14 bases in the middle. Axillary draining lymph nodes of breast cancer patients supplied the node samples. This clonotype occurred many times. What it recognizes is unknown. The specimen was axillary lymph node tissue. This chain joins TRBV6-1 and TRBJ1-6, with TRBD1 as a possible D gene (6 bases). The TCR sequence derives from a female donor with breast cancer. Some clones in this sample may be carry-over from other donors' samples. This chain's CDR3 is CASSRGAPDSPLHF. Written as DNA, the CDR3 is TGTGCCAGCAGCCGGGGGGCTCCGGATTCACCCCTCCACTTT.